This TCR beta chain emerged from a study of T cells expressing NK-cell markers. The TCR beta cDNA came from 5'RACE template switching with UMIs. TCRdb reprocessed the 5' RACE reads and keeps a single row for each CDR3 protein, giving no DNA. Here the sample table reports about half a million distinct CDR3 sequences. The length of the CDR3 is 11 residues. Per germline, CDR1 SQVTM and CDR2 ANQGSEA. Notes on the study in general: Of CD8+ T cells, about 1.0-7.5% belonged to dominant NKG2C+ clonotypes in more than five donors. Four donors showed these clonotypes also leading the CD3+CD56-NKG2C+ fraction.

A word on this clonotype: Antigen unknown.

Sequencing was carried out using blood T cells: a sorted CD56 or NKG2C T cell subset, CD4+ or CD8+ T cells, or bulk PBMC T cells (not recorded which). The J gene is TRBJ2-1, the V gene TRBV29-1. This receptor was obtained from a woman between 45 and 60 years old in good health. The CDR3: CSVEFLGEQFF.